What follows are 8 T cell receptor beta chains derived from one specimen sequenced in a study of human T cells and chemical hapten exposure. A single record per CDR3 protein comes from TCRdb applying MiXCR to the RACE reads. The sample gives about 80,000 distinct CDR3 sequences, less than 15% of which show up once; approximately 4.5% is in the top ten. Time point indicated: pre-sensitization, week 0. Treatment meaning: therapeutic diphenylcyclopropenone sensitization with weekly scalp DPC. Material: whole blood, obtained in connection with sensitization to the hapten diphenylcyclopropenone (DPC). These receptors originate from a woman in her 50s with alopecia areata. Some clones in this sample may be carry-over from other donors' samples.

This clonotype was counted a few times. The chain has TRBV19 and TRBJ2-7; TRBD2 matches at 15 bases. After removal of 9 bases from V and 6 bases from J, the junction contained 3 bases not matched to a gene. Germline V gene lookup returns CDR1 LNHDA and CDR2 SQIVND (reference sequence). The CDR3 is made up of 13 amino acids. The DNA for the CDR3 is TGTGCCAGCGGGACTAGCGGGAGGACCGAGCAGTACTTC. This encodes CASGTSGRTEQYF.

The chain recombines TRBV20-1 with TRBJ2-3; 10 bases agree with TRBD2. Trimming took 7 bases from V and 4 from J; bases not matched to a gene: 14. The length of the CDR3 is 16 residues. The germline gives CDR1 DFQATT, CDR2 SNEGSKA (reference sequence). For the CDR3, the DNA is TGCAGTGTCCGAAATCCGGGACTAGCGATAGCAGATACGCAGTATTTT. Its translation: CSVRNPGLAIADTQYF.

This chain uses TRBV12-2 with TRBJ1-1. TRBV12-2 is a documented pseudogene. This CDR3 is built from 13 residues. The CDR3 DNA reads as TGTGCAAGTCGCTACTACCGGAACACTGAAGCTTTCTTT. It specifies CASRYYRNTEAFF.

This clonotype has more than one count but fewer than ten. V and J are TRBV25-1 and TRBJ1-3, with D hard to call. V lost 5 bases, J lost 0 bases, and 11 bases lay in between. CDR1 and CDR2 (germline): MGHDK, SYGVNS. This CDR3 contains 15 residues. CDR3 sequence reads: CASSPYGDSGNTIYF. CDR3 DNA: TGTGCCAGCAGTCCATACGGGGACTCTGGAAACACCATATATTTT. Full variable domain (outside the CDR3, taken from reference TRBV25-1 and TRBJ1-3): EADIYQTPRYLVIGTGKKITLECSQTMGHDKMYWYQQDPGMELHLIHYSYGVNSTEKGDLSSESTVSRIRTEHFPLTLESARPSHTSQYLCASSPYGDSGNTIYFGEGSWLTVV.

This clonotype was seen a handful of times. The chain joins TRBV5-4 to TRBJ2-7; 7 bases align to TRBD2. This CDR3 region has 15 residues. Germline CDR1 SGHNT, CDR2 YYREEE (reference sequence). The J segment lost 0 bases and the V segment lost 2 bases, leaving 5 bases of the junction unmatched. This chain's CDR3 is CASSFRLADSYEQYF. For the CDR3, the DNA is TGTGCCAGCAGCTTCAGGCTAGCGGACTCCTACGAGCAGTACTTC.

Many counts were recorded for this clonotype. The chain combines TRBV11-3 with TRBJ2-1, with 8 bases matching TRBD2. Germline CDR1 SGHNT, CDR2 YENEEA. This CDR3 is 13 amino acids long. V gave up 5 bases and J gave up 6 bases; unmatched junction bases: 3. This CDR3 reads CASSSGSGNEQFF. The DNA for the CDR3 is TGTGCCAGCAGCAGCGGGAGTGGCAATGAGCAGTTCTTC.

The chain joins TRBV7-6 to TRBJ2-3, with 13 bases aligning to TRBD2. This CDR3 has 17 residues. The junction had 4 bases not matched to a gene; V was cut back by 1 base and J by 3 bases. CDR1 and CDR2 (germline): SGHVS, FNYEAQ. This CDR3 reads CASSLGTSGRGTDTQYF. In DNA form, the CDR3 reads TGTGCCAGCAGCTTAGGGACTAGCGGGAGAGGAACAGATACGCAGTATTTT.

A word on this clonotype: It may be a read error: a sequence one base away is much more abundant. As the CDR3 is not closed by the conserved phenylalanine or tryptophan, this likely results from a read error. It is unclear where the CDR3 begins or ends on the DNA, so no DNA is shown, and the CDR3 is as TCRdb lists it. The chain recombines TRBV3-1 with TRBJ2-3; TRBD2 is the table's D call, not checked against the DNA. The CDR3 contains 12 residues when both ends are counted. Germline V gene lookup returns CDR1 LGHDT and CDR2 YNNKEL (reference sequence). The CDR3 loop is CASSRTSGRRYY.